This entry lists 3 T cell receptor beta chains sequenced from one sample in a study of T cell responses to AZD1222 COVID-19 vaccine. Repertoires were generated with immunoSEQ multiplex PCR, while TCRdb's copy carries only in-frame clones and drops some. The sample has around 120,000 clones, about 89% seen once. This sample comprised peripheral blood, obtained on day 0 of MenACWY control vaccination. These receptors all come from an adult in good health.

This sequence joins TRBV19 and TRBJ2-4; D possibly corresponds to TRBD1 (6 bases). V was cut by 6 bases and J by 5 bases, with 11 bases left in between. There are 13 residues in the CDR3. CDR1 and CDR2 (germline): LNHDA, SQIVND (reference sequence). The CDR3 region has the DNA TGTGCCAGTAGCGTTCACAGGGAAAACATTCAGTACTTC. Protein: CASSVHRENIQYF. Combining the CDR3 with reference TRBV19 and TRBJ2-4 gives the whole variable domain DGGITQSPKYLFRKEGQNVTLSCEQNLNHDAMYWYRQDPGQGLRLIYYSQIVNDFQKGDIAEGYSVSREKKESFPLTVTSAQKNPTAFYLCASSVHRENIQYFGAGTRLSVL.

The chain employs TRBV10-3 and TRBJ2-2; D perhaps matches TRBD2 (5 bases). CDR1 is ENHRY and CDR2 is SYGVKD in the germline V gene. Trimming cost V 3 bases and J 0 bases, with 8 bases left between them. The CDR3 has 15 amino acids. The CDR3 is CAISDEGPNTGELFF. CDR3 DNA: TGTGCCATCAGTGATGAGGGTCCGAACACCGGGGAGCTGTTTTTT.

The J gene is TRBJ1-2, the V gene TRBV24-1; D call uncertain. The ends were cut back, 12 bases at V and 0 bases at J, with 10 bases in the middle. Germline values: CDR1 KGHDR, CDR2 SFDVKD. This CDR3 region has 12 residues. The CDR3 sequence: CAPNRPNYGYTF. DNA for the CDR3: TGTGCCCCTAATAGACCTAACTATGGCTACACCTTC.